The source of this TCR beta chain is a study of T-cell reconstitution after alpha-beta-depleted transplantation in children. The study's findings and limits: By one year post-transplant, T-cell counts and diversity largely arose from T cells that were newly produced. In patients about two months after transplant, alpha-beta T cells reportedly arose from several hundred expanded graft clones.

A TCRbeta library incorporating unique molecular identifiers was prepared. Via MiXCR, TCRdb re-called the PCR reads, giving one row per CDR3 protein. The table includes fewer than 1 million distinct CDR3 sequences, about 15% detected once. This clonotype was counted ten times or more. The target antigen is unknown. Mismatch with germline at one junction end may stem from a read error. This CDR3 region has 15 residues. The germline V gene encodes CDR1 SGHRS and CDR2 YFSETQ. This material consisted of PBMCs, mostly from graft donor cells, taken 360 days after TCRalphabeta/CD19-depleted stem cell transplant. The TCR sequence derives from a male patient younger than 18 who had a stem cell transplant for acute lymphoblastic leukemia, so the T cells may come from the graft donor. The chain is built from TRBV5-1 and TRBJ2-7, with 9 nucleotides matching TRBD2. CDR3 nucleotides: TGTGCCAGCAGCTCGACTAGCGGCAGCTCCTACGAGCAGTACTTC. This encodes CASSSTSGSSYEQYF. Complete variable domain (other parts from reference TRBV5-1 and TRBJ2-7): KAGVTQTPRYLIKTRGQQVTLSCSPISGHRSVSWYQQTPGQGLQFLFEYFSETQRNKGNFPGRFSGRQFSNSRSEMNVSTLELGDSALYLCASSSTSGSSYEQYFGPGTRLTVT.